The 19 T cell receptor beta chains in this list originate from one sample, sequenced in a study of blood T cell repertoires in COVID-19. Assay used: immunoSEQ multiplex PCR; TCRdb lists only in-frame clones, some missing. The table shows a few hundred thousand clones, with approximately 83% occurring only once. The sequencing input was peripheral blood. These receptors all stem from a woman aged 60 to 75 with acute or convalescent COVID-19.

The V and J genes are TRBV27 and TRBJ2-1; the match to TRBD2 covers 14 bases. The length of the CDR3 is 16 residues. After removal of 6 bases from V and 8 bases from J, the junction contained 9 bases not matched to a gene. Germline assignment: CDR1 MNHEY and CDR2 SMNVEV (reference sequence). Here the CDR3 reads CASSPRLAGGPDEQFF. Here the CDR3 DNA reads TGTGCCAGCAGCCCCCGACTAGCGGGGGGGCCGGATGAGCAGTTCTTC.

In its sample, this clone was seen a few times. The gene calls are TRBV5-1 and TRBJ1-2; 8 nucleotides agree with TRBD1. Losses at the gene ends were 3 bases for V and 4 bases for J; bases not matched to a gene: 5. CDR3 length: 14 amino acids. Germline V gene data show CDR1 as SGHRS and CDR2 as YFSETQ. As DNA, the CDR3 is TGCGCCAGCAGCTCCCGGACAGGGCCCTATGGCTACACCTTC. This sequence encodes CASSSRTGPYGYTF.

The chain couples TRBV7-2 to TRBJ2-5, with 9 bases lining up with TRBD2. From germline, CDR1 is SGHTA and CDR2 FQGNSA. The CDR3 spans 17 residues. The trim removed 5 bases at V and 9 bases at J, leaving 19 bases unmatched. The CDR3 sequence: CASSPEGRGGTLRSQYF. The CDR3 DNA sequence: TGTGCCAGCAGCCCCGAGGGGCGGGGGGGGACGTTGAGGTCCCAGTACTTC.

V gene TRBV6-4 combines with J gene TRBJ2-1, with 10 bases that match TRBD2. V trimming: 6 bases; J trimming: 9 bases; junction bases outside the gene matches: 8. The CDR3 extends over 14 amino acids. Per the germline V gene, CDR1 is MRHNA and CDR2 is SNTAGT. The CDR3 nucleotides are TGTGCCAGCAGCCCGGAGGGACTAGCGTTTGAGCAGTTCTTC. Residues: CASSPEGLAFEQFF.

The CDR3 loop is CASSEGQGFGGYTF. DNA of the CDR3: TGTGCCAGCAGCGAGGGACAGGGGTTCGGTGGCTACACCTTC. This chain links TRBV5-6 with TRBJ1-2, with 10 bases aligning to TRBD1. The junction had 7 bases not matched to a gene; V was cut back by 4 bases and J by 7 bases. The CDR3 has 14 residues. Germline V lookup: CDR1 SGHDT, CDR2 YYEEEE.

The genes are TRBV18 and TRBJ2-7; possibly TRBD1 for D (6 bases). The CDR3 has 14 amino acids. CDR1 KGHSH and CDR2 LQKENI come from the germline V gene. The V end lost 3 bases, the J end lost 1 base, and 10 bases lay between the germline ends. The CDR3 bases are TGTGCCAGCTCACCTTGGACAGATTCCTACGAGCAGTACTTC. Protein product: CASSPWTDSYEQYF. Together with reference TRBV18 and TRBJ2-7, the CDR3 gives the full variable domain: NAGVMQNPRHLVRRRGQEARLRCSPMKGHSHVYWYRQLPEEGLKFMVYLQKENIIDESGMPKERFSAEFPKEGPSILRIQQVVRGDSAAYFCASSPWTDSYEQYFGPGTRLTVT.

The chain recombines TRBV9 with TRBJ2-1; possible D gene TRBD2, 7 bases. Trimming shortened V by 4 bases and J by 8 bases, and 22 bases separated the two germline ends. The CDR3 sequence is 16 residues long. Germline values: CDR1 SGDLS, CDR2 YYNGEE. The CDR3 loop is CASSPQAEGGLYEQFF. CDR3 bases: TGTGCCAGCAGCCCCCAAGCGGAGGGGGGGCTTTATGAGCAGTTCTTC.

The genes are TRBV18 and TRBJ1-4; D may be TRBD1 (5 bases). Trimming left V 2 bases short and J 4 bases short, with 11 bases between. The CDR3 is made up of 15 amino acids. CDR1 and CDR2 from the germline V gene are KGHSH and LQKENI. The DNA of the CDR3 is TGTGCCAGCTCACCAGCGGAGGGGCGTAATGAAAAACTGTTTTTT. As protein: CASSPAEGRNEKLFF.

As DNA, the CDR3 is TGTGCCAGCAGCTTGACACAGGGGTGGGAGCTGTTTTTT. This encodes CASSLTQGWELFF. The J gene is TRBJ2-2, the V gene TRBV3-1 (or the pseudogene TRBV3-2), with 7 bases that match TRBD1. CDR1 and CDR2 (germline): LGHDT, YNNKEL (reference sequence). The CDR3 is 13 amino acids. J lost 9 bases, V lost 5 bases, and 6 bases had no gene match.

The rearrangement joins TRBV30 to TRBJ1-3; no clear D. Germline V CDR1 and CDR2: GTSNPN, SVGIG (reference sequence). V was cut by 0 bases and J by 3 bases, with 12 bases left in between. This CDR3 has 15 residues. The CDR3 protein is CAWSVLRGSGNTIYF. CDR3 in DNA: TGTGCCTGGAGTGTACTCAGAGGTAGTGGAAACACCATATATTTT.

This clone was observed a few times. The chain is built from TRBV28 and TRBJ1-2; 8 bases match TRBD1. CDR1 and CDR2 from the germline V gene are MDHEN and SYDVKM. CDR3 length equals 12 residues. With V trimmed by 6 bases and J by 7 bases, 4 bases remained unmatched. DNA of the CDR3: TGTGCCAGCAGATCGACAGGGGTTGGCTACACCTTC. The encoded protein is CASRSTGVGYTF.

This clone appeared once. The V gene is TRBV9, the J gene TRBJ1-3; D ambiguous. Germline V gene sequence: CDR1 SGDLS, CDR2 YYNGEE. V was cut by 0 bases and J by 5 bases, with 12 bases left in between. The CDR3 has 15 amino acids. Here the CDR3 DNA reads TGTGCCAGCAGCGTAGTGGGTCAGGCACGAAACACCATATATTTT. Residues: CASSVVGQARNTIYF.

This chain connects TRBV4-2 to TRBJ1-1, with D maybe TRBD1 (6 bases). CDR3 length: 17 residues. V gave up 1 base and J gave up 3 bases, with 18 bases separating them. Germline CDR1 reads LGHNA; CDR2 reads YNFKEQ. CDR3 amino acids: CASSQVRISGQHTEAFF. The CDR3 nucleotides read TGTGCCAGCAGCCAAGTACGGATAAGCGGACAGCACACTGAAGCTTTCTTT.

This clone was counted between two and nine times. CDR3 bases: TGCGCCAGCAGCCTCCGACAGGGGGGTGAAGCTTTCTTT. Translating gives CASSLRQGGEAFF. The chain carries TRBV4-1 and TRBJ1-1; TRBD1 aligns across 9 bases. V was pared by 4 bases and J by 7 bases, with 4 bases of the junction left unmatched. Germline V gene data show CDR1 as MGHRA and CDR2 as YSYEKL. CDR3 size: 13 residues.

This clone occurred once. The V and J genes are TRBV7-9 and TRBJ2-7; D gene unclear. The CDR3 spans 15 residues. The germline V gene has CDR1 SEHNR and CDR2 FQNEAQ (reference sequence). V was clipped by 5 bases and J by 0 bases, with 14 bases between them. The CDR3 region is CASSLGFRSSYEQYF. The CDR3 bases are TGTGCCAGCAGCCTAGGGTTTCGCAGCTCCTACGAGCAGTACTTC.

The chain uses TRBV30 and TRBJ1-1; the D is unclear. Germline loops: CDR1 GTSNPN, CDR2 SVGIG (reference sequence). V shed 3 bases and J shed 1 base, with 12 bases lying between them. The CDR3 has 14 residues. The CDR3 DNA is TGTGCCTGGAGGAGGGTGTCCCCGAACACTGAAGCTTTCTTT. This gives the protein CAWRRVSPNTEAFF.

The chain couples TRBV4-1 to TRBJ2-7; the D gene is possibly TRBD1 (6 bases). Germline lookup yields CDR1 MGHRA and CDR2 YSYEKL. This CDR3 region has 16 residues. V lost 4 bases to trimming and J lost 1 base, with 17 bases between them. The CDR3 nucleotides read TGCGCCAGCAGCCGATCCCTCCGGGACAAGTCCTACGAGCAGTACTTC. It codes for CASSRSLRDKSYEQYF.

The V call is TRBV27, the J call TRBJ1-6; tentatively, D is TRBD1 (6 bases). The CDR3 has 13 residues. Germline loops: CDR1 MNHEY, CDR2 SMNVEV (reference sequence). The germline V and J ends were trimmed by 4 bases and 9 bases, with 10 bases remaining between them. Written as DNA, the CDR3 is TGTGCCAGCAGTTGGGGGCTAGGTTCACCCCTCCACTTT. Residues: CASSWGLGSPLHF.

The CDR3 here is CASSIQNTIYF. As DNA, the CDR3 is TGTGCCAGCAGCATCCAAAACACCATATATTTT. This rearrangement joins TRBV7-2 to TRBJ1-3, with D hard to call. Trimming stripped 5 bases from V and 6 bases from J, with 5 bases between. From germline, CDR1 is SGHTA and CDR2 FQGNSA. The CDR3 runs to 11 residues.